This T cell receptor (beta chain) was documented in a study of T cells expressing NK-cell markers. Whole-study context: There were seven HCMV-seropositive donors and one seronegative donor among the eight sequenced.

This CDR3 region has 15 residues. Germline V gene sequence: CDR1 SEHNR, CDR2 FQNEAQ (reference sequence). Whole-study results and caveats: HCMV specificity of the expanded NKG2C+ T cell clones stayed unclear.

TCRdb reprocessed the 5' RACE reads and keeps a single row for each CDR3 protein, giving no DNA. The repertoire table contains 550,000 to 600,000 distinct CDR3 sequences. Note on this clonotype: Its antigen is still unknown.

The genes are TRBV7-9 and TRBJ2-1; without DNA, the TCRdb call of TRBD2 cannot be checked. This TCR was recovered from a man between 18 and 35 years old in good health. Specimen: blood T cells: a sorted CD56 or NKG2C T cell subset, CD4+ or CD8+ T cells, or bulk PBMC T cells (not recorded which). CDR3 protein: CASSLRGVAGNEQFF.